Following are 21 T cell receptor beta chains from one sample sequenced in a study of CD8 T cells in ankylosing spondylitis. Study-wide results and caveats: For ankylosing spondylitis blood, a TCR beta motif of about eight highly homologous variants appeared characteristic.

TCRdb ran MiXCR on the 5' RACE reads and lists one entry per CDR3 protein. The table lists 700,000 or so distinct CDR3 sequences, 15% to 20% of them singletons. These receptors lack a known antigen. Sequencing was carried out using blood, either unsorted or a sorted T cell fraction (not recorded which). The origin of the receptors is a male donor with ankylosing spondylitis.

The rearrangement uses TRBV5-1 and TRBJ2-1; D is unclear. This CDR3 region has 11 residues. CDR1 and CDR2 from the germline V gene are SGHRS and YFSETQ. Trimming removed 4 bases from V and 6 bases from J, with 5 bases in between. In DNA form, the CDR3 reads TGCGCCAGCAGCATAGCCAATGAGCAGTTCTTC. Translated, it gives CASSIANEQFF. The whole variable domain, remainder taken from reference TRBV5-1 and TRBJ2-1, is KAGVTQTPRYLIKTRGQQVTLSCSPISGHRSVSWYQQTPGQGLQFLFEYFSETQRNKGNFPGRFSGRQFSNSRSEMNVSTLELGDSALYLCASSIANEQFFGPGTRLTVL.

This clonotype was seen more than once but under ten times. V and J are TRBV6-1 and TRBJ2-3, with D tentatively TRBD1 (5 bases). The CDR3 covers 14 residues. V gave up 2 bases and J gave up 6 bases, with 12 bases separating them. In germline, CDR1 is MNHNS, CDR2 SASEGT. CDR3 coding DNA: TGTGCCAGCAGTGAAACTCTCAGGGCGGATACGCAGTATTTT. Translating gives CASSETLRADTQYF.

This clonotype turned up a few times. The V and J genes are TRBV4-3 and TRBJ2-1; weak D call: TRBD1 (6 bases). Trimming took 1 base from V and 8 from J, leaving 15 bases between them. Germline-derived CDR1 and CDR2 are LGHNA and YSLEER. This CDR3 is 15 amino acids long. The CDR3 region has the DNA TGCGCCAGCAGCCAAGCGGCAGGGGAAGGTCATGAGCAGTTCTTC. Translated: CASSQAAGEGHEQFF.

This clonotype has just a few counts. This CDR3 is CASSLGVGEGPGNTIYF. The CDR3 coding sequence is TGTGCCAGCAGCTTAGGAGTTGGGGAAGGGCCTGGAAACACCATATATTTT. This chain links TRBV7-9 with TRBJ1-3; D call uncertain. V was clipped by 1 base and J by 2 bases, with 15 bases between them. Germline CDR1 is SEHNR and CDR2 is FQNEAQ (reference sequence). CDR3 size: 17 residues.

The V call is TRBV27, the J call TRBJ1-1; 7 bases fit TRBD1. The J segment lost 4 bases and the V segment lost 6 bases, leaving 8 bases of the junction unmatched. Germline V CDR1 and CDR2: MNHEY, SMNVEV (reference sequence). This CDR3 region has 14 residues. This chain's CDR3 is CASSSDRVGTEAFF. The DNA of the CDR3 is TGTGCCAGCAGCTCCGACAGGGTGGGCACTGAAGCTTTCTTT.

The rearrangement links TRBV5-6 to TRBJ2-5, with TRBD1 matching over 7 bases. Losses at the gene ends were 3 bases for V and 0 bases for J; bases not matched to a gene: 14. The CDR3 covers 18 residues. Germline lookup yields CDR1 SGHDT and CDR2 YYEEEE. The CDR3 spells CASSSGPRKTGYQETQYF. Written as DNA, the CDR3 is TGTGCCAGCAGCTCCGGCCCTAGGAAGACAGGGTACCAAGAGACCCAGTACTTC. The complete variable domain, with remaining parts taken from reference TRBV5-6 and TRBJ2-5, reads DAGVTQSPTHLIKTRGQQVTLRCSPKSGHDTVSWYQQALGQGPQFIFQYYEEEERQRGNFPDRFSGHQFPNYSSELNVNALLLGDSALYLCASSSGPRKTGYQETQYFGPGTRLLVL.

This clonotype was detected many times. The chain carries TRBV20-1 and TRBJ2-7; 9 bases map to TRBD2. The CDR3 has 15 amino acids. The germline CDR1 and CDR2 sequences are DFQATT and SNEGSKA (reference sequence). V was pared by 6 bases and J by 4 bases, with 13 bases of the junction left unmatched. The CDR3 DNA follows: TGCAGTGCCGCGGCTCGGAATAGCGGGGGATACGAGCAGTACTTC. Amino acids: CSAAARNSGGYEQYF.

This clonotype was counted at least ten times. V is TRBV10-3 and J is TRBJ2-3; weak D call: TRBD2 (7 bases). This CDR3 has 14 amino acids. Trimming cost V 4 bases and J 1 base, with 9 bases left between them. The germline gives CDR1 ENHRY, CDR2 SYGVKD. CDR3 sequence: CAISAGGGTDTQYF. CDR3 coding DNA: TGTGCCATCAGTGCGGGGGGCGGCACAGATACGCAGTATTTT.

V gene TRBV12-3 or TRBV12-4 combines with J gene TRBJ1-1; possibly TRBD1 for D (5 bases). Trimming took off 3 bases at V and 6 bases at J, with 8 bases between the two ends. This CDR3 spans 12 amino acids. DNA for the CDR3: TGTGCCAGCAGTTTTTTGGGGGCTGAAGCTTTCTTT. This sequence encodes CASSFLGAEAFF.

This clonotype has more than one count but fewer than ten. This chain uses TRBV12-5 with TRBJ2-7; D gene uncertain. Trimming took off 2 bases at V and 4 bases at J, with 9 bases between the two ends. The length of the CDR3 is 13 residues. Germline CDR1 reads LGHNT; CDR2 reads FRNRAP. This chain's CDR3 is CASGLPLHYEQYF. The CDR3 DNA is TGTGCTAGTGGTTTGCCACTCCATTACGAGCAGTACTTC.

V is TRBV5-1 and J is TRBJ2-3; D remains unclear. The CDR3 length is 18 residues. Germline V CDR1 and CDR2: SGHRS, YFSETQ. Trimming left V 0 bases short and J 0 bases short, with 17 bases between. The CDR3 loop reads CASSLAKVSTYSTDTQYF. The CDR3 nucleotides read TGCGCCAGCAGCTTGGCCAAGGTCTCCACATATAGCACAGATACGCAGTATTTT.

This clonotype has just a few counts. One end of the junction does not line up with germline, which may come from a read error. The chain employs TRBV12-3 or TRBV12-4 and TRBJ2-7; weak D call: TRBD2 (6 bases). The CDR3 loop spans 13 amino acids. CDR3 amino acids: CASSLAEEGEQYF. As DNA, the CDR3 is TGTGCCAGCAGCTTAGCGGAGGAGGGCGAGCAGTACTTC.

The chain combines TRBV29-1 with TRBJ1-1, with 10 bases that match TRBD1. This CDR3 is 14 amino acids long. The ends lost 5 bases at V and 4 bases at J; junction bases unmatched: 7. Germline V gives CDR1 SQVTM, CDR2 ANQGSEA. CDR3 DNA sequence: TGCAGCGTTACCCTATGGACAGGGGGCACTGAAGCTTTCTTT. Amino acids: CSVTLWTGGTEAFF.

In this sample, this clonotype turned up a few times. The chain links TRBV20-1 to TRBJ2-3; unclear D gene. This CDR3 is built from 13 residues. Germline values: CDR1 DFQATT, CDR2 SNEGSKA (reference sequence). V shed 4 bases and J shed 1 base, with 9 bases lying between them. The CDR3 reads CSATQIGTDTQYF. The CDR3 bases are TGCAGTGCTACCCAAATTGGCACAGATACGCAGTATTTT.

The chain joins TRBV6-1 to TRBJ1-3; D gene ambiguous. The CDR3 sequence is 13 residues long. Per germline, CDR1 MNHNS and CDR2 SASEGT. V lost 4 bases, J lost 2 bases, and 6 bases lay in between. DNA for the CDR3: TGTGCCAGCAGTGTGGGAACTGGAAACACCATATATTTT. This translates into CASSVGTGNTIYF.

The chain combines TRBV29-1 with TRBJ2-2; the D is unclear. CDR1 and CDR2 from the germline V gene are SQVTM and ANQGSEA. The V gene lost 2 bases and the J gene lost 0 bases, with 7 bases spanning the gap. This CDR3 region has 14 residues. The chain's CDR3 is CSVESQANTGELFF. The CDR3 bases are TGCAGCGTTGAATCGCAGGCGAACACCGGGGAGCTGTTTTTT.

This chain uses TRBV27 with TRBJ2-1; 9 bases are shared with TRBD1. The germline V gene has CDR1 MNHEY and CDR2 SMNVEV (reference sequence). This CDR3 contains 15 residues. V lost 6 bases to trimming and J lost 4 bases; unmatched junction nucleotides: 7. CDR3 in DNA: TGTGCCAGCAGCCAACAGGGGGCGATATACAATGAGCAGTTCTTC. This translates into CASSQQGAIYNEQFF.

The rearrangement joins TRBV7-9 to TRBJ1-1; a weak D match, TRBD1 (6 bases). The CDR3 is 15 residues long. Germline V gene data show CDR1 as SEHNR and CDR2 as FQNEAQ (reference sequence). Between the trimmed V and J ends, which lost 3 bases and 1 base, there was a span of 12 bases. CDR3 sequence: CASSFAGAPNTEAFF. CDR3 in DNA: TGTGCCAGCAGCTTTGCAGGGGCCCCGAACACTGAAGCTTTCTTT.

This clonotype was detected only a few times. This chain uses TRBV20-1 with TRBJ1-2; 8 bases are shared with TRBD1. The V and J ends lost 0 bases and 4 bases, in that order; junction bases with no gene match: 10. This CDR3 has 16 amino acids. The germline CDR1 and CDR2 sequences are DFQATT and SNEGSKA (reference sequence). The CDR3 coding sequence is TGCAGTGCTAGAGACACCAAGACAGGGGTTATCTATGGCTACACCTTC. This translates into CSARDTKTGVIYGYTF.

The chain is built from TRBV5-1 and TRBJ1-2; TRBD1 matches 9 bases. The CDR3 is 13 amino acids. The germline CDR1 and CDR2 sequences are SGHRS and YFSETQ. V shed 2 bases, J shed 6 bases, and the junction held 2 bases outside the gene matches. The CDR3 here is CASSFGDRDGYTF. CDR3 coding DNA: TGCGCCAGCAGCTTTGGGGACAGGGATGGCTACACCTTC.

This clonotype was detected many times. The chain couples TRBV27 to TRBJ1-6; a weak D match, TRBD1 (5 bases). The V end was cut by 9 bases, the J end by 7 bases, with 19 bases between. There are 15 residues in the CDR3. The germline gives CDR1 MNHEY, CDR2 SMNVEV (reference sequence). The chain's CDR3 is CASRGRASTNSPLHF. The CDR3 bases are TGTGCCAGTCGGGGGAGGGCATCCACAAATTCACCCCTCCACTTT.